Sequencing of this TCR beta chain was carried out in a study of technical replicates of blood from several donors. Germline V lookup: CDR1 MNHEY, CDR2 SVGAGI. V lost 6 bases and J 4 bases, leaving 15 bases between the germline ends. The CDR3 is 14 residues long. The table came from immunoSEQ multiplex PCR; TCRdb's copy has only in-frame clones and leaves some out. Seen here are 55,000 to 75,000 clones, around 87% observed once, and the top ten hold 5.2%. This clone has just a few counts. The TCR sequence derives from a human donor in good health. Some clones in this sample may be carry-over from other donors' samples. The V gene is TRBV6-5, the J gene TRBJ1-1; no clear D gene. Material: PBMCs. The CDR3 bases are TGTGCCAGCAGACCCCTCGGATCGGGCACTGAAGCTTTCTTT. The encoded protein is CASRPLGSGTEAFF.